One sample yielded the 14 T cell receptor beta chains listed below, sequenced in a study of cytomegalovirus exposure and HLA in healthy donors. The PCR contained 60 Vbeta and 13 Jbeta primers. Only in-frame clones appear in the TCRdb table, and some are missing; sequencing was by immunoSEQ multiplex PCR. This sample has about 100,000 clones; 65% to 85% occur once, and the top ten carry roughly 5.1%. The sample taken for sequencing was PBMCs. The source of these receptors is a man aged 40-49 years in good health and CMV-seropositive.

The CDR3 sequence is CASSQVAQPTGELFF. The CDR3, as DNA: TGTGCCAGCAGCCAAGTCGCACAGCCTACCGGGGAGCTGTTTTTT. This chain connects TRBV14 to TRBJ2-2; D remains ambiguous. CDR3 length: 15 residues. Germline V CDR1 and CDR2: SGHDN, FVKESK. Trimming cost V 1 base and J 5 bases, with 11 bases left between them.

This clone showed up just once. The chain joins TRBV5-1 to TRBJ2-7; tentative D call: TRBD1 (5 bases). The CDR3 runs to 15 residues. The V end lost 1 base, the J end lost 3 bases, and 14 bases lay between the germline ends. Germline V lookup: CDR1 SGHRS, CDR2 YFSETQ. CDR3 residues: CASSLSYRSNYEQYF. CDR3 coding DNA: TGCGCCAGCAGCTTGAGTTACAGGTCGAACTACGAGCAGTACTTC.

This clone occurred a few times. The V call is TRBV7-8, the J call TRBJ1-1; D is possibly TRBD1 (5 bases). This CDR3 spans 15 amino acids. V lost 5 bases and J 1 base, leaving 14 bases between the germline ends. CDR1 is SGHVS, CDR2 FQNEAQ, per germline. The CDR3 region is CASSTQGLQNTEAFF. CDR3 sequence (DNA): TGTGCCAGCAGCACTCAGGGCCTTCAGAACACTGAAGCTTTCTTT.

The chain couples TRBV27 to TRBJ2-3; the D gene is possibly TRBD2 (6 bases). Germline V gene sequence: CDR1 MNHEY, CDR2 SMNVEV (reference sequence). V was clipped by 2 bases and J by 4 bases, with 7 bases between them. This CDR3 has 13 amino acids. The CDR3 is CASSLTSPDTQYF. CDR3 sequence (DNA): TGTGCCAGCAGTTTAACTAGCCCAGATACGCAGTATTTT.

The rearrangement links TRBV18 to TRBJ2-1; D is undetermined. V was pared by 2 bases and J by 8 bases, with 10 bases between. The germline gives CDR1 KGHSH, CDR2 LQKENI. This CDR3 contains 13 residues. CDR3 in DNA: TGTGCCAGCTCACCATACACGATTGATGAGCAGTTCTTC. Translated, it gives CASSPYTIDEQFF.

J is TRBJ2-2 and V is TRBV5-1; D remains unclear. The V gene's germline CDR1 is SGHRS and CDR2 YFSETQ. This CDR3 region has 14 residues. Trimming removed 0 bases at V and 1 base at J, with 4 bases between. CDR3 in DNA: TGCGCCAGCAGCTTGGGACTGAACACCGGGGAGCTGTTTTTT. Its protein is CASSLGLNTGELFF.

As to this clone: One end of the junction is discordant with germline, which a read error may explain. This sequence joins TRBV28 and TRBJ2-5, with TRBD2 matching over 14 bases. Germline assignment: CDR1 MDHEN and CDR2 SYDVKM. The CDR3 is 13 amino acids. The CDR3 sequence: CASSGLAGERGHF. CDR3 bases: TGTGCCAGCTCGGGACTAGCGGGAGAGAGGGGGCACTTC.

Here the CDR3 DNA reads TGTGCCAGCAGCTTGTACGGGGGGGCCGCCTACAATGAGCAGTTCTTC. It codes for CASSLYGGAAYNEQFF. The rearrangement links TRBV5-8 to TRBJ2-1; 8 nucleotides agree with TRBD2. Trimming cost V 1 base and J 2 bases; bases outside gene matches: 5. From germline, CDR1 is SGHTS and CDR2 YDEGEE. The CDR3 extends over 16 amino acids. The whole variable domain, remainder taken from reference TRBV5-8 and TRBJ2-1, is EAGVTQSPTHLIKTRGQQATLRCSPISGHTSVYWYQQALGLGLQFLLWYDEGEERNRGNFPPRFSGRQFPNYSSELNVNALELEDSALYLCASSLYGGAAYNEQFFGPGTRLTVL.

This rearrangement joins TRBV6-5 to TRBJ2-7; TRBD2 is a possible D gene (6 bases). V gave up 5 bases and J gave up 5 bases, with 13 bases separating them. This CDR3 comprises 13 residues. Germline V gene sequence: CDR1 MNHEY, CDR2 SVGAGI. The CDR3 DNA is TGTGCCAGCAGTGCGGGGCCTCCGGACGAGCAGTACTTC. It encodes CASSAGPPDEQYF.

The V and J genes are TRBV7-9 and TRBJ2-2; tentatively, D is TRBD1 (6 bases). V was clipped by 5 bases and J by 5 bases, with 24 bases between them. CDR3 length equals 18 residues. CDR1 is SEHNR and CDR2 is FQNEAQ in the germline V gene (reference sequence). CDR3 in amino acids: CASSPARGSPVRTGELFF. The CDR3 DNA follows: TGTGCCAGCAGCCCGGCCAGGGGAAGTCCCGTGAGAACCGGGGAGCTGTTTTTT. Full variable domain (remainder filled in from reference TRBV7-9 and TRBJ2-2): DTGVSQNPRHKITKRGQNVTFRCDPISEHNRLYWYRQTLGQGPEFLTYFQNEAQLEKSRLLSDRFSAERPKGSFSTLEIQRTEQGDSAMYLCASSPARGSPVRTGELFFGEGSRLTVL.

The chain uses TRBV7-9 and TRBJ1-1; 11 bases align to TRBD1. CDR1 and CDR2 (germline): SEHNR, FQNEAQ (reference sequence). This CDR3 has 15 residues. The V and J ends lost 4 bases and 6 bases, in that order; junction bases with no gene match: 7. CDR3 nucleotides: TGTGCCAGCAGCTCCTGGACAGGGGGCGGGGCTGAAGCTTTCTTT. Translated: CASSSWTGGGAEAFF.

The table lists this clone with a few counts. CDR3 sequence (DNA): TGTGCCAGCAGTTCGGACTCATACTATGGCTACACCTTC. Translation: CASSSDSYYGYTF. This chain links TRBV28 with TRBJ1-2; no definite D call. The CDR3 loop spans 13 amino acids. Trimming removed 4 bases at V and 3 bases at J, with 9 bases between. Germline V gives CDR1 MDHEN, CDR2 SYDVKM.

This chain connects TRBV7-9 to TRBJ2-1; TRBD1 is a possible D gene (7 bases). Trimming took off 5 bases at V and 5 bases at J, with 19 bases between the two ends. Per germline, CDR1 SEHNR and CDR2 FQNEAQ (reference sequence). This CDR3 has 16 amino acids. The CDR3 DNA reads TGTGCCAGCAGCCCAAAAGGAGGGGGCCAGAACAATGAGCAGTTCTTC. Translating gives CASSPKGGGQNNEQFF.

The CDR3 sequence: CASSPPYRSTGELFF. The DNA for the CDR3 is TGTGCCAGCAGTCCCCCCTACAGGTCAACCGGGGAGCTGTTTTTT. This rearrangement joins TRBV28 to TRBJ2-2; the D gene is possibly TRBD1 (5 bases). Trimming took off 5 bases at V and 5 bases at J, with 15 bases between the two ends. The germline V gene has CDR1 MDHEN and CDR2 SYDVKM. The CDR3 extends over 15 amino acids.